Listed here are 15 T cell receptor beta chains from one sample, sequenced in a study of shared T cell receptors in the human thymus. TCRdb keeps only in-frame clones here, not all; method: immunoSEQ multiplex PCR. The sample records some 640,000 clones, around 87% being singletons. This sample was also put to use in a study of human thymus T cells.

Sequencing used thymocytes. These receptor sequences come from a boy younger than two with a congenital heart defect.

This clone turned up a few times. The rearrangement joins TRBV28 to TRBJ1-1; D not certain. This CDR3 is 19 amino acids long. The V end lost 0 bases, the J end lost 1 base, and 21 bases lay between the germline ends. Germline V gives CDR1 MDHEN, CDR2 SYDVKM. Here the CDR3 reads CASSLWGTADKEGNTEAFF. CDR3 in DNA: TGTGCCAGCAGTTTATGGGGCACCGCCGACAAGGAGGGGAACACTGAAGCTTTCTTT.

The chain has TRBV25-1 and TRBJ2-1; maybe TRBD2 (6 bases). Trimming removed 8 bases from V and 5 bases from J, with 13 bases in between. This CDR3 has 13 residues. Germline V gives CDR1 MGHDK, CDR2 SYGVNS. CDR3 nucleotides: TGTGCCAGCCTTAGCGGCGGGAACAATGAGCAGTTCTTC. It specifies CASLSGGNNEQFF.

The rearrangement uses TRBV4-3 and TRBJ2-7; D might be TRBD2 (6 bases). With 2 bases removed from V and 7 bases from J, the gap between germline ends came to 27 bases. The CDR3 contains 18 residues. Germline loops: CDR1 LGHNA, CDR2 YSLEER. The CDR3 is CASSQTPGNRAGGDEQYF. CDR3 bases: TGCGCCAGCAGCCAAACCCCAGGGAACCGAGCGGGTGGGGATGAGCAGTACTTC.

This sequence joins TRBV6-1 and TRBJ2-5; D is possibly TRBD1 (6 bases). Germline CDR1 reads MNHNS; CDR2 reads SASEGT. The CDR3 loop spans 15 amino acids. V lost 6 bases, J lost 5 bases, and 19 bases lay in between. The CDR3 reads CASRERQGGKETQYF. CDR3 nucleotide sequence: TGTGCCAGCAGGGAGAGACAAGGGGGTAAGGAGACCCAGTACTTC.

This CDR3 reads CASSLGAWAGYEQYF. The CDR3 region has the DNA TGTGCCAGCAGCTTGGGGGCGTGGGCTGGGTACGAGCAGTACTTC. The chain couples TRBV13 to TRBJ2-7; possibly TRBD1 for D (6 bases). V was shortened by 3 bases and J by 4 bases, with 16 bases between the two germline ends. CDR1 and CDR2 from the germline V gene are PRHDT and FYEKMQ (reference sequence). CDR3 size: 15 residues.

V gene TRBV2 combines with J gene TRBJ1-4; 8 bases match TRBD1. The CDR3 totals 15 residues. Germline loops: CDR1 SNHLY, CDR2 FYNNEI. The junction had 5 bases not matched to a gene; V was cut back by 1 base and J by 7 bases. In DNA, the CDR3 is TGTGCCAGCAGTGAAGGACAGGGGCGGAGTGAAAAACTGTTTTTT. Its translation is CASSEGQGRSEKLFF. Full variable domain (rest looked up from reference TRBV2 and TRBJ1-4): EPEVTQTPSHQVTQMGQEVILRCVPISNHLYFYWYRQILGQKVEFLVSFYNNEISEKSEIFDDQFSVERPDGSNFTLKIRSTKLEDSAMYFCASSEGQGRSEKLFFGSGTQLSVL.

The chain recombines TRBV4-1 with TRBJ1-5, with 8 nucleotides matching TRBD1. CDR1 is MGHRA and CDR2 is YSYEKL in the germline V gene. The CDR3 has 16 amino acids. The ends lost 0 bases at V and 3 bases at J; junction bases unmatched: 4. The CDR3: CASSQEDREDNQPQHF. In DNA, the CDR3 is TGCGCCAGCAGCCAAGAGGACAGGGAGGACAATCAGCCCCAGCATTTT.

The genes are TRBV6-1 and TRBJ1-5; TRBD1 aligns across 10 bases. Germline V gives CDR1 MNHNS, CDR2 SASEGT. Trimming took 6 bases from V and 4 from J; bases not matched to a gene: 3. There are 14 residues in the CDR3. CDR3 sequence reads: CASSAGQGNQPQHF. The DNA of the CDR3 is TGTGCCAGCAGCGCGGGACAGGGGAATCAGCCCCAGCATTTT.

This clone has a single count. V gene TRBV7-9 combines with J gene TRBJ1-2; 7 nucleotides agree with TRBD1. The CDR3 runs to 15 residues. Germline V lookup: CDR1 SEHNR, CDR2 FQNEAQ (reference sequence). V shed 5 bases and J 2 bases; nucleotides not matched to a gene: 8. The CDR3: CASSNHRGKNYGYTF. DNA of the CDR3: TGTGCCAGCAGCAACCACAGGGGAAAGAACTATGGCTACACCTTC.

The V gene is TRBV10-2, the J gene TRBJ2-5; no clear D. The CDR3 length is 11 residues. Trimming took off 7 bases at V and 6 bases at J, with 9 bases between the two ends. CDR1 and CDR2 from the germline V gene are WSHSY and SAAADI. The CDR3 DNA sequence: TGCGCCAGCAAACAGATGAAGACCCAGTACTTC. As protein: CASKQMKTQYF.

The chain couples TRBV6-6 to TRBJ1-1; D is ambiguous. The V and J ends lost 6 bases and 0 bases respectively, with 11 bases between them. Germline V gene data show CDR1 as MNHNY and CDR2 as SVGAGI (reference sequence). The CDR3 extends over 14 amino acids. CDR3 in amino acids: CASRGRGMNTEAFF. The CDR3 DNA reads as TGTGCCAGCAGAGGGCGGGGAATGAACACTGAAGCTTTCTTT.

The CDR3 nucleotides are TGTGCCAGCAGCGTATATGGGACAGCATTAACCGGGGAGCTGTTTTTT. This encodes CASSVYGTALTGELFF. The chain joins TRBV9 to TRBJ2-2; 7 nucleotides line up with TRBD1. This CDR3 has 16 residues. The V gene end was trimmed by 1 base and the J gene end by 5 bases; junction bases not matched to a gene: 8. The germline V gene encodes CDR1 SGDLS and CDR2 YYNGEE.

V and J are TRBV7-8 and TRBJ1-6, with D maybe TRBD1 (6 bases). V was shortened by 1 base and J by 8 bases, with 9 bases between the two germline ends. CDR1 is SGHVS, CDR2 FQNEAQ, per germline. CDR3 length: 14 amino acids. CDR3 bases: TGTGCCAGCAGCTTAGAGACAGGAGATTCACCCCTCCACTTT. Translated: CASSLETGDSPLHF.

This sequence joins TRBV5-5 and TRBJ2-1; 11 bases line up with TRBD2. Germline trimming cut 0 bases from V and 4 bases from J; bases unmatched to any gene: 3. Germline CDR1 SGHKS, CDR2 YYEKEE (reference sequence). The CDR3 sequence is 16 residues long. The CDR3 reads CASSLAGTSGYNEQFF. For the CDR3, the DNA is TGTGCCAGCAGCTTGGCGGGGACTAGCGGATACAATGAGCAGTTCTTC. The whole variable domain, remainder taken from reference TRBV5-5 and TRBJ2-1, is DAGVTQSPTHLIKTRGQQVTLRCSPISGHKSVSWYQQVLGQGPQFIFQYYEKEERGRGNFPDRFSARQFPNYSSELNVNALLLGDSALYLCASSLAGTSGYNEQFFGPGTRLTVL.

The chain uses TRBV5-4 and TRBJ2-7; TRBD2 matches 7 bases. Germline V gives CDR1 SGHNT, CDR2 YYREEE (reference sequence). V lost 1 base and J lost 4; bases outside the gene matches: 5. The CDR3 has 14 residues. CDR3 coding DNA: TGTGCCAGCAGCTTGAGGCAGGGAGGGTACGAGCAGTACTTC. Protein product: CASSLRQGGYEQYF.